A single sample is the source of the 20 T cell receptor beta chains below, sequenced in a study of blood T cell repertoires in COVID-19. Clones were read by immunoSEQ multiplex PCR, and TCRdb kept only the in-frame ones, dropping some. In the table there are about 63,000 clones, approximately 88% of which are singletons. The source material was peripheral blood. These receptors were taken from a human donor in a cohort sampled during active COVID-19.

The chain couples TRBV5-4 to TRBJ1-1; D unresolved. The CDR3 totals 12 residues. Trimming took off 6 bases at V and 7 bases at J, with 13 bases between the two ends. Germline V gene data show CDR1 as SGHNT and CDR2 as YYREEE (reference sequence). The CDR3, as DNA: TGTGCCAGCAACCCGCCCCGGGGTGAAGCTTTCTTT. This translates into CASNPPRGEAFF.

The CDR3 region is CASSLSSGGANEQYF. DNA of the CDR3: TGTGCCAGCAGCCTCTCTAGCGGGGGAGCGAACGAGCAGTACTTC. The chain carries TRBV7-2 and TRBJ2-7; the match to TRBD2 covers 10 bases. V gave up 5 bases and J gave up 5 bases; unmatched junction bases: 9. The CDR3 consists of 15 residues. The germline V gene encodes CDR1 SGHTA and CDR2 FQGNSA.

This clone appeared once. The chain is built from TRBV6-2 or TRBV6-3 and TRBJ2-3; 7 nucleotides align to TRBD1. The trim removed 0 bases at V and 1 base at J, leaving 1 base unmatched. The CDR3 spans 15 residues. CDR1 and CDR2 (germline): MNHEY, SVGEGT. In DNA form, the CDR3 reads TGTGCCAGCAGTTACTCGGGGACAGGCACAGATACGCAGTATTTT. As protein: CASSYSGTGTDTQYF.

This chain connects TRBV27 to TRBJ2-5; D not certain. CDR3 length equals 14 residues. Trimming removed 5 bases from V and 1 base from J, with 11 bases in between. CDR1 MNHEY and CDR2 SMNVEV come from the germline V gene (reference sequence). The CDR3 reads CASSPLPFQETQYF. As DNA, the CDR3 is TGTGCCAGCAGTCCACTACCATTCCAAGAGACCCAGTACTTC.

The chain recombines TRBV4-3 with TRBJ2-7, with 12 bases matching TRBD2. Germline V gene sequence: CDR1 LGHNA, CDR2 YSLEER. The CDR3 is 19 amino acids. J lost 4 bases, V lost 0 bases, and 13 bases had no gene match. CDR3: CASSQDLLAGGPSIYEQYF. The CDR3 nucleotides are TGCGCCAGCAGCCAAGACCTACTAGCGGGGGGTCCAAGTATATACGAGCAGTACTTC.

The chain uses TRBV3-1 (or the pseudogene TRBV3-2) and TRBJ2-1, with TRBD1 matching 8 bases. Germline trimming cut 0 bases from V and 9 bases from J; bases unmatched to any gene: 7. CDR3 length: 15 residues. CDR1 LGHDT and CDR2 YNNKEL come from the germline V gene (reference sequence). CDR3 in DNA: TGTGCCAGCAGCCAAGACGAGACAGGGGAGCGTGAGCAGTTCTTC. Translated, it gives CASSQDETGEREQFF.

The chain recombines TRBV19 with TRBJ1-1; a weak D match, TRBD1 (5 bases). The CDR3 sequence is 16 residues long. The ends were cut back, 5 bases at V and 0 bases at J, with 16 bases in the middle. Germline CDR1 and CDR2: LNHDA and SQIVND (reference sequence). CDR3 residues: CASSLPGKALNTEAFF. The CDR3 nucleotides read TGTGCCAGTAGTCTGCCAGGGAAAGCCCTGAACACTGAAGCTTTCTTT.

This chain connects TRBV6-5 to TRBJ2-4; the match to TRBD2 covers 13 bases. Germline V lookup: CDR1 MNHEY, CDR2 SVGAGI. The V gene end was trimmed by 4 bases and the J gene end by 5 bases; junction bases not matched to a gene: 2. The CDR3 has 15 amino acids. The CDR3 nucleotides are TGTGCCAGCAGTTCACTAGCGGGGGGGGAAAACATTCAGTACTTC. Its translation: CASSSLAGGENIQYF.

The chain carries TRBV2 and TRBJ1-3; D not resolved. The CDR3 is 14 residues long. CDR1 is SNHLY and CDR2 is FYNNEI in the germline V gene. Trimming shortened V by 6 bases and J by 7 bases, and 16 bases separated the two germline ends. The CDR3 loop reads CASRSKLDTNTIYF. The CDR3, as DNA: TGTGCCAGCAGGAGTAAGCTAGATACGAACACCATATATTTT.

The CDR3 DNA reads as TGCAGCGTTATCCACTCTGGAAACACCATATATTTT. Protein product: CSVIHSGNTIYF. The chain is built from TRBV29-1 and TRBJ1-3; D is ambiguous. The germline V and J ends were trimmed by 5 bases and 0 bases, with 5 bases remaining between them. The CDR3 length is 12 residues. Germline CDR1 SQVTM, CDR2 ANQGSEA.

The V call is TRBV27, the J call TRBJ1-1, with D perhaps TRBD1 (6 bases). Germline CDR1 is MNHEY and CDR2 is SMNVEV (reference sequence). Trimming removed 2 bases from V and 1 base from J, with 11 bases in between. The CDR3 runs 15 residues. CDR3 amino acids: CASSLRGRGNTEAFF. As DNA, the CDR3 is TGTGCCAGCAGTTTAAGGGGGAGGGGGAACACTGAAGCTTTCTTT.

The chain combines TRBV7-2 with TRBJ2-1, with D possibly TRBD1 on 6 matching bases. Looked up from germline, CDR1 is SGHTA and CDR2 is FQGNSA. V was cut by 6 bases and J by 4 bases, with 10 bases left in between. The CDR3 loop spans 13 amino acids. The CDR3 protein is CASSSGQYNEQFF. The CDR3 nucleotides are TGTGCCAGCAGTTCTGGACAGTACAATGAGCAGTTCTTC.

The chain combines TRBV21-1 with TRBJ2-1; no DNA check was done on the table's D call, TRBD2. TRBV21-1 is a known pseudogene. The CDR3 spans 17 residues. The DNA for the CDR3 is TGTGCCAGCACCAGGCGGACTAGCGGGAGTCTTATAAATGAGCAGTTCTTC. Its protein product is CASTRRTSGSLINEQFF.

The V gene is TRBV7-9, the J gene TRBJ2-7; 9 nucleotides align to TRBD2. The CDR3 runs to 14 residues. V lost 5 bases and J lost 9; bases outside the gene matches: 11. The germline CDR1 and CDR2 sequences are SEHNR and FQNEAQ (reference sequence). DNA for the CDR3: TGTGCCAGCAGCCTACAGCGGGAGGTCCCCCGGCAGTACTTC. It encodes CASSLQREVPRQYF.

The gene calls are TRBV7-3 and TRBJ2-1; 7 bases map to TRBD2. This CDR3 has 15 residues. V shed 5 bases, J shed 1 base, and the junction held 5 bases outside the gene matches. Germline V lookup: CDR1 SGHTA, CDR2 FQGTGA. This chain's CDR3 is CASSPIGGSYNEQFF. The CDR3 DNA reads TGTGCCAGCAGCCCCATCGGGGGGTCCTACAATGAGCAGTTCTTC.

The V and J genes are TRBV3-1 (or the pseudogene TRBV3-2) and TRBJ2-4; 14 bases fit TRBD2. This CDR3 is built from 21 residues. Unmatched junction bases numbered 10, after V lost 0 bases and J lost 0 bases. Looked up from germline, CDR1 is LGHDT and CDR2 is YNNKEL (reference sequence). Written as DNA, the CDR3 is TGTGCCAGCAGCCAAGATCCCCGTAGACTAGCGGGAGGGGTAGCCAAAAACATTCAGTACTTC. As protein: CASSQDPRRLAGGVAKNIQYF.

The CDR3 reads CASSLAAGQFEPQHF. The CDR3, as DNA: TGTGCCAGCAGCTTAGCGGCCGGACAGTTTGAGCCCCAGCATTTT. The chain uses TRBV7-2 and TRBJ1-5, with D perhaps TRBD1 (6 bases). Germline values: CDR1 SGHTA, CDR2 FQGNSA. V lost 0 bases and J 8 bases, leaving 14 bases between the germline ends. The CDR3 contains 15 residues.

V gene TRBV18 combines with J gene TRBJ2-5, with 7 bases fitting TRBD2. Germline values: CDR1 KGHSH, CDR2 LQKENI. V trimming: 6 bases; J trimming: 0 bases; junction bases outside the gene matches: 7. The CDR3 length is 15 residues. The chain's CDR3 is CASSRSGGDQETQYF. The CDR3 nucleotides are TGTGCCAGCTCCCGGTCGGGGGGTGACCAAGAGACCCAGTACTTC.

The chain has TRBV7-6 and TRBJ2-1; 7 bases align to TRBD2. Germline V gene sequence: CDR1 SGHVS, CDR2 FNYEAQ. The CDR3 is 16 residues long. With V trimmed by 1 base and J by 0 bases, 3 bases remained unmatched. In nucleotides, the CDR3 is TGTGCCAGCAGCTTAGGCGGGGGAGGCTCCTACAATGAGCAGTTCTTC. It encodes CASSLGGGGSYNEQFF. The full variable domain, rest sourced from reference TRBV7-6 and TRBJ2-1, is GAGVSQSPRYKVTKRGQDVALRCDPISGHVSLYWYRQALGQGPEFLTYFNYEAQQDKSGLPNDRFSAERPEGSISTLTIQRTEQRDSAMYRCASSLGGGGSYNEQFFGPGTRLTVL.

The V gene is TRBV24-1, the J gene TRBJ2-5; 10 positions agree with TRBD2. The trim removed 10 bases at V and 6 bases at J, leaving 16 bases unmatched. The CDR3 is 16 amino acids. Germline CDR1 reads KGHDR; CDR2 reads SFDVKD. The DNA of the CDR3 is TGTGCCACTTCTTCTAGCGGGAGTTTGGGGGCCAAGACCCAGTACTTC. This gives the protein CATSSSGSLGAKTQYF.